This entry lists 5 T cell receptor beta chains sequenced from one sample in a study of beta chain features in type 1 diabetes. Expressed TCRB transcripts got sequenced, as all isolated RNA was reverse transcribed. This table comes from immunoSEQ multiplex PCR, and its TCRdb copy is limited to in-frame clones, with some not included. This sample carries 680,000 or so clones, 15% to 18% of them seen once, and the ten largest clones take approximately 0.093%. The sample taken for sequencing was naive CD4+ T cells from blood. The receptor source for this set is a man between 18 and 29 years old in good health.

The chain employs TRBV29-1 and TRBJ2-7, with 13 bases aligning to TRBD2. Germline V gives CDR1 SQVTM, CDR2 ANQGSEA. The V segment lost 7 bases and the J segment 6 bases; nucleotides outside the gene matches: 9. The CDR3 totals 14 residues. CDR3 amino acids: CSAKLAGGPGEQYF. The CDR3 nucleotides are TGCAGCGCGAAACTAGCGGGAGGGCCAGGCGAGCAGTACTTC.

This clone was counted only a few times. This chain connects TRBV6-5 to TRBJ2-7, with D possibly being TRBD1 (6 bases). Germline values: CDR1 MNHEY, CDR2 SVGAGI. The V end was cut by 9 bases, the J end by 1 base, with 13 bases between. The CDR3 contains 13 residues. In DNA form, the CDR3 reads TGTGCCAGTAGACCGGACAGATCCTACGAGCAGTACTTC. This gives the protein CASRPDRSYEQYF.

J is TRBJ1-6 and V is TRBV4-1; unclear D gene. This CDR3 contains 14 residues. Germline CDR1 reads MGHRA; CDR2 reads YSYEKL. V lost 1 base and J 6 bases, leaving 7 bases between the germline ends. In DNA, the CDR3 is TGCGCCAGCAGCCAAGCGCTCAGTAATTCACCCCTCCACTTT. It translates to CASSQALSNSPLHF.

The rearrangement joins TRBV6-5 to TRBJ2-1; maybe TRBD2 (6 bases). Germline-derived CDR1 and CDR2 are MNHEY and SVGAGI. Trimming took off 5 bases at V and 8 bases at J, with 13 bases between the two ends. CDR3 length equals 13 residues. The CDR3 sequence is CASSTSGTYEQFF. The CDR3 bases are TGTGCCAGCAGTACGTCCGGGACTTATGAGCAGTTCTTC.

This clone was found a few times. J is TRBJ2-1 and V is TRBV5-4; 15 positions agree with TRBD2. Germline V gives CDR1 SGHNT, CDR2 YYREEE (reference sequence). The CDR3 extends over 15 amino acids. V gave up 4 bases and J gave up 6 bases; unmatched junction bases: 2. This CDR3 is CASSRGLAGGNEQFF. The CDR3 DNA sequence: TGTGCCAGCAGCCGGGGACTAGCGGGAGGCAATGAGCAGTTCTTC.